This entry concerns a single TCR beta chain. This sample was taken from a study of control samples from healthy donors and cancer patients. V gave up 2 bases and J gave up 0 bases, with 13 bases separating them. The CDR3 contains 16 residues. The V gene's germline CDR1 is MGHRA and CDR2 YSYEKL. Method: immunoSEQ multiplex PCR; TCRdb's copy keeps in-frame clones and lacks some. This table holds fewer than 200,000 clones, roughly 93% found once. Source material: blood. This clonotype originated in a man younger than 30 in good health. This rearrangement joins TRBV4-1 to TRBJ1-1; maybe TRBD1 (6 bases). The CDR3 is CASSQLRDTVNTEAFF. The CDR3 bases are TGCGCCAGCAGCCAACTCCGGGACACGGTGAACACTGAAGCTTTCTTT.